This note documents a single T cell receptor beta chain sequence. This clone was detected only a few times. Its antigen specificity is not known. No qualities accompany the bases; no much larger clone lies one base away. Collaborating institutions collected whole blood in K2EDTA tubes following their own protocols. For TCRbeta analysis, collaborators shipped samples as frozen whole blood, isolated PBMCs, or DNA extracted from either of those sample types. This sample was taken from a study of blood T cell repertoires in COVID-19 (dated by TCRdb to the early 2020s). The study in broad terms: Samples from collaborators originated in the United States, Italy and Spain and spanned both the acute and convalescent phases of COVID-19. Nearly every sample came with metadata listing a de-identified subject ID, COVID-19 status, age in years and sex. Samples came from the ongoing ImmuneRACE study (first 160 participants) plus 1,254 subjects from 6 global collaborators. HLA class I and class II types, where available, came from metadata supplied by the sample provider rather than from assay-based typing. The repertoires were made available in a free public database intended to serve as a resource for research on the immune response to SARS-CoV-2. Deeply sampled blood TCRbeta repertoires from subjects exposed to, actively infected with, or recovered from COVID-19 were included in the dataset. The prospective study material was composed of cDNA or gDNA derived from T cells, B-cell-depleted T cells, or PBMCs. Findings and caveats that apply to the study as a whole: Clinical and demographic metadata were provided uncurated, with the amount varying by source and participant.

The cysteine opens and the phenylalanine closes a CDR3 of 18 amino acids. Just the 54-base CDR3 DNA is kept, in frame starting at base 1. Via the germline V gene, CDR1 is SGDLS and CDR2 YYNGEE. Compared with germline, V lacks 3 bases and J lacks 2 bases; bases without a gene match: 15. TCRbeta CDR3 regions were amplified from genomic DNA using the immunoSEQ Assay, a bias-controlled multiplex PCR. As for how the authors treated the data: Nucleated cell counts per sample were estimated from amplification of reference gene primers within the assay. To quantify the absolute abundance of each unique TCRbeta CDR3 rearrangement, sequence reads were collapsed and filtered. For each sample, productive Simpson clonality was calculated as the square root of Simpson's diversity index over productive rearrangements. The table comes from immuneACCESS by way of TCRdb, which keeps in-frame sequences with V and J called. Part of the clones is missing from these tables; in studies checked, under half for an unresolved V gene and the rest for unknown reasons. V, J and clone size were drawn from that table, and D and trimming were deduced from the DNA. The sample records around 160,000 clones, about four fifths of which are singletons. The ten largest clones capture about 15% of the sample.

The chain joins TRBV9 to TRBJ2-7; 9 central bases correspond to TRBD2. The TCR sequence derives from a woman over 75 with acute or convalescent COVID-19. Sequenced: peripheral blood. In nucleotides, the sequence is TGTGCCAGCAGCGACCCGCAGGGAGGGACTAGCCGACCCTACGAGCAGTACTTC. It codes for CASSDPQGGTSRPYEQYF.